Each of the 12 T cell receptor beta chains below was sequenced from the same sample in a study of shared clonotypes between healthy human individuals. Repertoires were generated with immunoSEQ multiplex PCR, while TCRdb's copy carries only in-frame clones and drops some. The sample holds roughly 530,000 clones, 90% to 96% seen once. Material for sequencing was naive CD4+ T cells sorted from blood. The subset denotes: CD45RA+ positively selected. These receptors were taken from a woman in her 30s in good health.

The DNA for the CDR3 is TGCGCCAGTTCTGGACGGGAGAACACTGAAGCTTTCTTT. The encoded protein is CASSGRENTEAFF. The rearrangement links TRBV5-1 to TRBJ1-1; unclear D gene. Germline loops: CDR1 SGHRS, CDR2 YFSETQ. The V end was cut by 8 bases, the J end by 1 base, with 12 bases between. The CDR3 runs to 13 residues.

The chain recombines TRBV28 with TRBJ2-1, with D tentatively TRBD1 (5 bases). Trimming shortened V by 8 bases and J by 8 bases, and 16 bases separated the two germline ends. Per the germline V gene, CDR1 is MDHEN and CDR2 is SYDVKM. This CDR3 comprises 13 residues. This chain's CDR3 is CASLNQGMDEQFF. The CDR3 DNA reads as TGTGCCAGCCTCAACCAGGGAATGGATGAGCAGTTCTTC.

V is TRBV28 and J is TRBJ2-7; the D call may be TRBD1 or TRBD2 (6 bases each). Deletions cut 4 bases from V and 7 bases from J, with 20 bases between. The CDR3 runs to 15 residues. The V gene's germline CDR1 is MDHEN and CDR2 SYDVKM. The CDR3 is CASSSGGYPREEQYF. The CDR3 DNA is TGTGCCAGCAGTTCCGGGGGCTACCCCCGAGAGGAGCAGTACTTC.

The V call is TRBV6-4, the J call TRBJ2-6; TRBD1 is a possible D gene (5 bases). The CDR3 loop spans 16 amino acids. Trimming took off 0 bases at V and 6 bases at J, with 12 bases between the two ends. The germline gives CDR1 MRHNA, CDR2 SNTAGT. The CDR3 region has the DNA TGTGCCAGCAGTGACTCGGTACAGGACGCGGCCAACGTCCTGACTTTC. Translating it yields CASSDSVQDAANVLTF.

This chain uses TRBV28 with TRBJ1-3; no reliable D call. Germline loops: CDR1 MDHEN, CDR2 SYDVKM. The V gene lost 3 bases and the J gene lost 0 bases, with 12 bases spanning the gap. The CDR3 extends over 16 amino acids. As DNA, the CDR3 is TGTGCCAGCAGTTTGCAAGGGTTGAGCTCTGGAAACACCATATATTTT. Translating gives CASSLQGLSSGNTIYF.

This rearrangement joins TRBV6-4 to TRBJ2-5, with 9 nucleotides matching TRBD1. The J call may be wrong; the DNA end is better matched by TRBJ2-7. Germline CDR1 is MRHNA and CDR2 is SNTAGT. The CDR3 length is 15 residues. CDR3 residues: CASSGLTGGIFEQYF. The CDR3 DNA is TGTGCCAGCAGTGGGTTAACAGGGGGCATATTCGAGCAGTACTTC.

This rearrangement joins TRBV6-5 to TRBJ1-3, with D uncertain. The CDR3 sequence is 15 residues long. Germline assignment: CDR1 MNHEY and CDR2 SVGAGI. Trimming pared 0 bases from V and 0 bases from J, leaving 6 bases between. The CDR3 is CASSYSRSSGNTIYF. The CDR3 nucleotides are TGTGCCAGCAGTTACTCGAGGAGCTCTGGAAACACCATATATTTT.

CDR3 protein: CASSLHPIWQPQHF. CDR3 in DNA: TGTGCCAGCAGCTTACATCCGATCTGGCAGCCCCAGCATTTT. The chain recombines TRBV5-5 with TRBJ1-5; D gene ambiguous. From germline, CDR1 is SGHKS and CDR2 YYEKEE (reference sequence). Deletions cut 2 bases from V and 7 bases from J, with 13 bases between. This CDR3 region has 14 residues. Supplemented by reference TRBV5-5 and TRBJ1-5, the full variable domain reads DAGVTQSPTHLIKTRGQQVTLRCSPISGHKSVSWYQQVLGQGPQFIFQYYEKEERGRGNFPDRFSARQFPNYSSELNVNALLLGDSALYLCASSLHPIWQPQHFGDGTRLSIL.

The rearrangement links TRBV18 to TRBJ2-2, with D perhaps TRBD1 (6 bases). V was trimmed by 6 bases and J by 1 base, leaving 15 bases between them. Germline assignment: CDR1 KGHSH and CDR2 LQKENI. The CDR3 sequence is 16 residues long. CDR3 in amino acids: CASSKRQERNTGELFF. In nucleotides, the CDR3 is TGTGCCAGCTCGAAACGACAGGAGCGGAACACCGGGGAGCTGTTTTTT.

The chain is built from TRBV27 and TRBJ2-4; tentatively, D is TRBD1 (6 bases). The CDR3 covers 15 residues. Trimming stripped 2 bases from V and 1 base from J, with 9 bases between. CDR1 is MNHEY and CDR2 is SMNVEV in the germline V gene (reference sequence). CDR3 protein: CASSLGGIAKNIQYF. In nucleotides, the CDR3 is TGTGCCAGCAGTTTAGGGGGCATCGCCAAAAACATTCAGTACTTC.

This chain connects TRBV5-1 to TRBJ2-1; 13 nucleotides align to TRBD2. CDR1 and CDR2 (germline): SGHRS, YFSETQ. The ends lost 1 base at V and 7 bases at J; junction bases unmatched: 2. The CDR3 totals 15 residues. The CDR3 DNA reads TGCGCCAGCAGCTTGACGGGACTAGCGGGGAATGAGCAGTTCTTC. Amino acid sequence: CASSLTGLAGNEQFF.

CDR3 residues: CASSLRPAMGGYTF. In DNA form, the CDR3 reads TGTGCCAGCAGTCTACGACCGGCCATGGGCGGCTACACCTTC. The chain employs TRBV6-5 and TRBJ1-2; no clear D gene. Germline CDR1 reads MNHEY; CDR2 reads SVGAGI. The CDR3 loop spans 14 amino acids. V lost 5 bases, J lost 8 bases, and 18 bases lay in between.